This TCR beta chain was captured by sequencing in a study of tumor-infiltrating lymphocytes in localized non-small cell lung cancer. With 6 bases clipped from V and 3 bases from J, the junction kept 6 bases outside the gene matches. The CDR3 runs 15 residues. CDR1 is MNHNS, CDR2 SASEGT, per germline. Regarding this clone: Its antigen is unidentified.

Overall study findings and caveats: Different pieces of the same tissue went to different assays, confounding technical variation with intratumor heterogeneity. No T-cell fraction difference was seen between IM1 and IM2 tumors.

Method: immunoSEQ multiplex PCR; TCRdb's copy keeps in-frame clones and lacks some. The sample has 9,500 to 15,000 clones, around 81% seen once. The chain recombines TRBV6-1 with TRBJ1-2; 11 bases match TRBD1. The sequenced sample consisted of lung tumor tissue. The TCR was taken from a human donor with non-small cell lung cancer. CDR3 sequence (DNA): TGTGCCAGCAGAGCCGGACAGGGGGCGGACTATGGCTACACCTTC. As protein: CASRAGQGADYGYTF.